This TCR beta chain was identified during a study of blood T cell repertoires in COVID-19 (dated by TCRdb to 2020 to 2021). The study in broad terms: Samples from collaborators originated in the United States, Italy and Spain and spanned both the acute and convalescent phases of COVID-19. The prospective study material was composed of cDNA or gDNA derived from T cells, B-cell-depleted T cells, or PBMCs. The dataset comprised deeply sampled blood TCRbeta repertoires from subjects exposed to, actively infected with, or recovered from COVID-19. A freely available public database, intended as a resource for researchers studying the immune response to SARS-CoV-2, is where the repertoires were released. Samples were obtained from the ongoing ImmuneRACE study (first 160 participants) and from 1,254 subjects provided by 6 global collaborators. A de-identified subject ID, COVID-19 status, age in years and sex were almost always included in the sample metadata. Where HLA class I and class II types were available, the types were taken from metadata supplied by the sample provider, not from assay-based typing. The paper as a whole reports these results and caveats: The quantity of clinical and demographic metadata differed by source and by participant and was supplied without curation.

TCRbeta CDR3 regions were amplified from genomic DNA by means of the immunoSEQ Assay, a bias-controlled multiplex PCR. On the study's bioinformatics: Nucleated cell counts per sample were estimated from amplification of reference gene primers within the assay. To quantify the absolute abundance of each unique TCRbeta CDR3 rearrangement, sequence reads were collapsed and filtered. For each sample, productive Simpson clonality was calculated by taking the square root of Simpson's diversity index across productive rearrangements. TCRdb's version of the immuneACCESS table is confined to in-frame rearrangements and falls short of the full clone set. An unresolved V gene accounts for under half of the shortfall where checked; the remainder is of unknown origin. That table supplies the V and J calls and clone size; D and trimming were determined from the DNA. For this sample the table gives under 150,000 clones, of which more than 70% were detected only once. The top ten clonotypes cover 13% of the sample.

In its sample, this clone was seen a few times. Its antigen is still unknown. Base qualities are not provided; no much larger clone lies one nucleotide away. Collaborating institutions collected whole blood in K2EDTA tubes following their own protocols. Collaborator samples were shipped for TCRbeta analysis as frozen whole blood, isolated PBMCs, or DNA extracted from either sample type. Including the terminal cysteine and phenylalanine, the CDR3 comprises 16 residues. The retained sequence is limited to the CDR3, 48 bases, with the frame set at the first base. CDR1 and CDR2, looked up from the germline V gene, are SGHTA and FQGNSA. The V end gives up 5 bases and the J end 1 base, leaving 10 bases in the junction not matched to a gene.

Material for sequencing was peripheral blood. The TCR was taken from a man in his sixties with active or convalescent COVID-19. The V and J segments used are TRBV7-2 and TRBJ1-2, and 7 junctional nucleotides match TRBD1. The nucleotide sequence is TGTGCCAGCAGCCCCCGGACAGGATTTAGTAACTATGGCTACACCTTC. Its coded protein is CASSPRTGFSNYGYTF.